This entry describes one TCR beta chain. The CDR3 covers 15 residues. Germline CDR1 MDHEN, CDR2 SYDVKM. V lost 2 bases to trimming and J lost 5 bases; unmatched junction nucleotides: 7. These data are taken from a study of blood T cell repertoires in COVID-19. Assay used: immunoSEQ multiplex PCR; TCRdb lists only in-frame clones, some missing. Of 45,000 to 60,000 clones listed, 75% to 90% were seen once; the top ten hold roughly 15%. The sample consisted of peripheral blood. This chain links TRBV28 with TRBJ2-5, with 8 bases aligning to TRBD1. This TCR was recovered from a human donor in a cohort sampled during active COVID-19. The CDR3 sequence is CASSLRQGARETQYF. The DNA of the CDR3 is TGTGCCAGCAGTTTACGCCAGGGGGCGCGGGAGACCCAGTACTTC.